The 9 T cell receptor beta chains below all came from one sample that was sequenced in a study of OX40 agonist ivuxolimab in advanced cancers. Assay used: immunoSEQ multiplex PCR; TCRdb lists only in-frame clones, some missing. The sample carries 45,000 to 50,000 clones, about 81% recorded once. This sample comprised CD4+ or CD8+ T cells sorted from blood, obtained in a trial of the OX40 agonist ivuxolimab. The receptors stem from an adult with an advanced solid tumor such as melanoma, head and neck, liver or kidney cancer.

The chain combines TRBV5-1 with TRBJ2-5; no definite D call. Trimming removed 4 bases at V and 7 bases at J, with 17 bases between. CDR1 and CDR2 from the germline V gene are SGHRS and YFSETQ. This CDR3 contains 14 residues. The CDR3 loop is CASSPLRSEGTQYF. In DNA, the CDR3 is TGCGCCAGCAGCCCCCTCAGGAGCGAAGGGACCCAGTACTTC.

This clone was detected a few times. The chain's CDR3 is CASSPSGGGRNEQYF. The CDR3 DNA follows: TGCGCCAGCAGCCCCTCGGGGGGGGGTAGGAACGAGCAGTACTTC. This rearrangement joins TRBV4-1 to TRBJ2-7, with TRBD2 matching over 8 bases. With 4 bases clipped from V and 5 bases from J, the junction kept 10 bases outside the gene matches. Germline V gives CDR1 MGHRA, CDR2 YSYEKL. There are 15 residues in the CDR3.

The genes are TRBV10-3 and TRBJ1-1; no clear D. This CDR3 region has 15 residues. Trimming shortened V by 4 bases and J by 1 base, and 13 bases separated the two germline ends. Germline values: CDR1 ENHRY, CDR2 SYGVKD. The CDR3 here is CAISGHSTRNTEAFF. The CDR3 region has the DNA TGTGCCATCAGTGGGCATTCTACGAGGAACACTGAAGCTTTCTTT.

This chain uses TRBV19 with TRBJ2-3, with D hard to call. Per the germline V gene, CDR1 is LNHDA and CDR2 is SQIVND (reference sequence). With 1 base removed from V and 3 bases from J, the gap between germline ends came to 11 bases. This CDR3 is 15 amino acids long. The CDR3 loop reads CASSIAKGLTDTQYF. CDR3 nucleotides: TGTGCCAGTAGTATAGCCAAGGGTCTTACAGATACGCAGTATTTT.

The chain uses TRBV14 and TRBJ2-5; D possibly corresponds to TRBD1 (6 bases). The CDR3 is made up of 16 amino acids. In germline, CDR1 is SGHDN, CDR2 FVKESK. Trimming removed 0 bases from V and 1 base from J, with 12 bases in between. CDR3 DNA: TGTGCCAGCAGCCAAGAACAGGGACGGGTCCAAGAGACCCAGTACTTC. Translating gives CASSQEQGRVQETQYF. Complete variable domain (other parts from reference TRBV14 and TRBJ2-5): EAGVTQFPSHSVIEKGQTVTLRCDPISGHDNLYWYRRVMGKEIKFLLHFVKESKQDESGMPNNRFLAERTGGTYSTLKVQPAELEDSGVYFCASSQEQGRVQETQYFGPGTRLLVL.

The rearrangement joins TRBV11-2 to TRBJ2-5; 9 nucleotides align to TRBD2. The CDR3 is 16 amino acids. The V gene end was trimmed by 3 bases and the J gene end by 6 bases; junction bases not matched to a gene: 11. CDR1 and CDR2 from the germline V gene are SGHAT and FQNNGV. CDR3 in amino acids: CASSFGGGTSRKTQYF. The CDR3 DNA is TGTGCCAGCAGCTTTGGAGGGGGGACTAGCCGAAAGACCCAGTACTTC.

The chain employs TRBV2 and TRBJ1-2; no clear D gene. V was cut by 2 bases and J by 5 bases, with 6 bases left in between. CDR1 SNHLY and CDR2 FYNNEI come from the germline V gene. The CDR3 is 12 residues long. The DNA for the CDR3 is TGTGCCAGCAGTGAACAAGGATATGGCTACACCTTC. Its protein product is CASSEQGYGYTF.

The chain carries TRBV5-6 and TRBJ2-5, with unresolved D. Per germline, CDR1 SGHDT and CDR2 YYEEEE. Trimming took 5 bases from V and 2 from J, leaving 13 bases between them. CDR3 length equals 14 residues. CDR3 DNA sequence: TGTGCCAGCAGTCCCGGACCCTTACAAGAGACCCAGTACTTC. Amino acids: CASSPGPLQETQYF.

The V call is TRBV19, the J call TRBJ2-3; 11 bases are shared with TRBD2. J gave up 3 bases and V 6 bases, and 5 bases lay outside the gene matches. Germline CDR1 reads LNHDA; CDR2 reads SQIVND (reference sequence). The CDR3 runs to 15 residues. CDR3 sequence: CASRIIAGGTDTQYF. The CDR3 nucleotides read TGTGCCAGTAGAATAATAGCGGGAGGGACAGATACGCAGTATTTT.